This T cell receptor (beta chain) was documented in a study of cytotoxic CD8 clonotypes in ibrutinib-treated CLL. Study-wide results and caveats: Sustained-remission patients were sampled at one set of times and progressing patients at different ones. Baseline clonality exceeded age-matched healthy donors and tracked circulating CD8+ T-cell counts.

The germline gives CDR1 SGHNT, CDR2 YYREEE (reference sequence). CDR3 length: 13 residues. Deletions cut 0 bases from V and 3 bases from J, with 7 bases between. Note on this clone: Its antigen remains unidentified.

The protocol was immunoSEQ multiplex PCR, while the TCRdb copy is restricted to in-frame clones and leaves out a portion. The top ten clones hold around 36% of a sample with 75,000 to 80,000 clones, approximately 82% of them seen once. The sample was PBMCs, taken after 24 months of ibrutinib treatment. This clonotype originated in a human donor with chronic lymphocytic leukemia. The chain recombines TRBV5-4 with TRBJ2-7; a possible D gene is TRBD2 (5 bases). The CDR3 bases are TGTGCCAGCAGCTTGGGGGAGTTCTACGAGCAGTACTTC. This gives the protein CASSLGEFYEQYF.